These T cell receptor beta chains were read from a single sample in a study of CD8 T cells in ankylosing spondylitis. One entry per CDR3 protein results from TCRdb running MiXCR on the 5' RACE reads. The sample has 500,000 or so distinct CDR3 sequences, approximately 5.3% seen once. The sample comprised blood, either unsorted or a sorted T cell fraction (not recorded which). Receptors originate from a male donor with ankylosing spondylitis. CDR3s include the opening cysteine and the closing phenylalanine or tryptophan. D genes are given only for firm matches. Clone size is not always given. Where it is, it says once, few, many or a class for expanded clones.

v_call	d_call	clone_size	cdr3_length	j_call	cdr3_nt	cdr3_aa
TRBV27	.	many	12	TRBJ1-1	TGTGCCAGCAGTCAACTGGGCACTGAAGCTTTCTTT	CASSQLGTEAFF
TRBV6-5	.	many	15	TRBJ2-7	TGTGCCAGCAGTTACGCAGGGACCTACTCCTACGAGCAGTACTTC	CASSYAGTYSYEQYF
TRBV9	TRBD1	many	16	TRBJ2-2	TGTGCCAGCAGCACCCGGACAGGGGCCCCCACCGGGGAGCTGTTTTTT	CASSTRTGAPTGELFF
TRBV29-1	TRBD2	many	14	TRBJ2-7	TGCAGCGTTGCGGGGCGGGAGGGAACCTACGAGCAGTACTTC	CSVAGREGTYEQYF
TRBV20-1	TRBD2	many	18	TRBJ2-1	TGCAGTGCTAGTACCCTCAGGGTAGCGGGGGTCTCCTACAATGAGCAGTTCTTC	CSASTLRVAGVSYNEQFF
TRBV11-1	.	.	19	TRBJ2-1	TGTGCCAGCAGCCCCCTGGGACCAGCAGGGAGAAGCTCCTACAATGAGCAGTTCTTC	CASSPLGPAGRSSYNEQFF
TRBV20-1	.	many	13	TRBJ2-2	TGCAGTGCTGGGGACGGAAACACCGGGGAGCTGTTTTTT	CSAGDGNTGELFF
TRBV5-6	.	many	12	TRBJ1-3	TGTGCCAGCAGCTTGGTGGGAAACACCATATATTTT	CASSLVGNTIYF
TRBV20-1	.	many	13	TRBJ2-7	TGCAGTGCTAGGGACGGTGTCACCTACGAGCAGTACTTC	CSARDGVTYEQYF
TRBV20-1	.	many	13	TRBJ2-3	TGCAGTGCTAGAGGAATATACCCATATACGCAGTATTTT	CSARGIYPYTQYF
TRBV5-1	.	many	14	TRBJ2-3	TGCGCCAGCAGCTTGGCCGGGTTGGGAGATACGCAGTATTTT	CASSLAGLGDTQYF
TRBV5-1	TRBD1	many	15	TRBJ2-7	TGCGCCAGCAGCCCCTCCGGGACAGGGATATACGAGCAGTACTTC	CASSPSGTGIYEQYF
TRBV5-5	.	many	13	TRBJ2-4	TGTGCCAGCAGCTTTGTGGACCAAAACATTCAGTACTTC	CASSFVDQNIQYF
TRBV10-3	TRBD1	many	18	TRBJ2-1	TGTGCCATCAGTGAGGAGGGGGCGGCCTTCCGGGAAAACAATGAGCAGTTCTTC	CAISEEGAAFRENNEQFF
TRBV28	TRBD2	many	16	TRBJ2-3	TGTGCCAGCAGTTTTTCTACTAGCGGGAGGGCCGGCTCGCAGTATTTT	CASSFSTSGRAGSQYF